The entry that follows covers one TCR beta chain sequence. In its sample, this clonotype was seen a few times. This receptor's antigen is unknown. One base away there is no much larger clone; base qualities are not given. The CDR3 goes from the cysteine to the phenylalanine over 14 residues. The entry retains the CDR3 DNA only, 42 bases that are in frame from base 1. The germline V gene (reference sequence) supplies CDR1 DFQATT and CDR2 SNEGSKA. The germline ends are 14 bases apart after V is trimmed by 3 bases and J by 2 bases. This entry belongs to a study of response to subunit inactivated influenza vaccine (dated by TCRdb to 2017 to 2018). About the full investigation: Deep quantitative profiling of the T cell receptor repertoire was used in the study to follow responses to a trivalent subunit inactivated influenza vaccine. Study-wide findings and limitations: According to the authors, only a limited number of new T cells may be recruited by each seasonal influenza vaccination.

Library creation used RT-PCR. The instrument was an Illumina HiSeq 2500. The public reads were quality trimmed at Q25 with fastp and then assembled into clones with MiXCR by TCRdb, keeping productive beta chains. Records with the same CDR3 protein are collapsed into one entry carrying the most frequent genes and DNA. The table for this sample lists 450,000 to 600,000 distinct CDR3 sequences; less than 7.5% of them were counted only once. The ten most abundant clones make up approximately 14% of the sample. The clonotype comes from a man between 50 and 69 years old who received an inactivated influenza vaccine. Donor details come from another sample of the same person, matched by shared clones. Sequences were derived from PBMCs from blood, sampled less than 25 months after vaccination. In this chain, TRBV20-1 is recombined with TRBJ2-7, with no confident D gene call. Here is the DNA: TGCAGTGCTAGCGGGCAGCAACATACCTACGAGCAGTACTTC. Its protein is CSASGQQHTYEQYF.